This entry describes one T cell receptor (beta chain). Its cognate antigen is unknown. Researchers ran the PCR with 60 Vbeta and 13 Jbeta primers. TCRdb's copy holds only in-frame clones and misses some; the assay was immunoSEQ multiplex PCR. The sample holds 150,000 to 200,000 clones, 72% seen once. The data were taken from a study of cytomegalovirus exposure and HLA in healthy donors. Study conclusions and caveats: A prior analysis recorded that most TCR beta V segments were productive about 87% or about 30% of the time. In a later analysis, TCR association rates varied by HLA locus: DRB1 most, HLA-C fewest. Researchers catalogued roughly 150 TCR beta chains as cytomegalovirus-associated.

Sequencing was performed on PBMCs. The sequence came from a human donor in good health.

The CDR3 loop is CASSTTGPNTEAFF. The CDR3 coding sequence is TGTGCCAGCTCCACGACAGGGCCGAACACTGAAGCTTTCTTT. The chain employs TRBV9 and TRBJ1-1; 7 bases match TRBD1. Germline V gene sequence: CDR1 SGDLS, CDR2 YYNGEE. The CDR3 spans 14 residues. V was pared by 7 bases and J by 1 base, with 7 bases of the junction left unmatched.